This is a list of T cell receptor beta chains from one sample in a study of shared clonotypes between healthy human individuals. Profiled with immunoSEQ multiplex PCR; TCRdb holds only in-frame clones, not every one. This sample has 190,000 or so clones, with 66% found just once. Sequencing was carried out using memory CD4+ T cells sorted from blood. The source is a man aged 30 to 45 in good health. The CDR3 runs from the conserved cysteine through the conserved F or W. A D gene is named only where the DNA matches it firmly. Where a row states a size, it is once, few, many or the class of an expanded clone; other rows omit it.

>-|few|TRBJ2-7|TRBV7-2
CASSFGQGGQYF
TGTGCCAGCAGCTTTGGCCAGGGGGGGCAGTACTTC
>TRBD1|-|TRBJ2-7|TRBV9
CASSAPSGTGNYEQYF
TGTGCCAGCAGCGCGCCGTCCGGGACAGGGAACTACGAGCAGTACTTC
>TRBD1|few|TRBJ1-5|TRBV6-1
CASVFGTGSNQPQHF
TGTGCCAGCGTATTCGGGACAGGGAGCAATCAGCCCCAGCATTTT
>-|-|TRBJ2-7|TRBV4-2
CASSQEVGGVGEQYF
TGTGCCAGCAGCCAAGAGGTGGGGGGAGTGGGAGAGCAGTACTTC
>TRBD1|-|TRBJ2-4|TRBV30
CAWSVYGTGNQYF
TGTGCCTGGAGTGTATACGGGACAGGGAATCAGTACTTC
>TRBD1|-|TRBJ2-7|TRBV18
CASSYTGGSYEQYF
TGTGCCAGCTCGTATACAGGGGGCTCCTACGAGCAGTACTTC
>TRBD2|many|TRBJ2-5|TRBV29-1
CSVSSHSGSETQYF
TGCAGCGTTTCCTCCCATAGCGGGAGTGAGACCCAGTACTTC
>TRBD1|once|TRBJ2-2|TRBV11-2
CASSLVPPGGGGELFF
TGTGCCAGCAGCTTAGTTCCGCCAGGGGGCGGCGGGGAGCTGTTTTTT
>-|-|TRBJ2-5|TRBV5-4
CASSLTASQETQYF
TGTGCCAGCAGCCTAACGGCTAGTCAAGAGACCCAGTACTTC
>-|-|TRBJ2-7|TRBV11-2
CASSLDVGYEQYF
TGTGCCAGCAGCTTAGACGTCGGGTACGAGCAGTACTTC
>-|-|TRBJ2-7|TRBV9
CASSVGLGVEQYF
TGTGCCAGCAGCGTAGGACTAGGGGTCGAGCAGTACTTC
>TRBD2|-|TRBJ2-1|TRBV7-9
CASSFSTSGVYNEQFF
TGTGCCAGCAGCTTCTCGACTAGCGGGGTATACAATGAGCAGTTCTTC
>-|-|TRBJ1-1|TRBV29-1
CSVEEQGNTEAFF
TGCAGCGTTGAAGAACAGGGGAACACTGAAGCTTTCTTT
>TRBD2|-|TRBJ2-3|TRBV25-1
CASSSGSPSDTQYF
TGTGCCAGCAGTAGCGGGAGTCCATCAGATACGCAGTATTTT
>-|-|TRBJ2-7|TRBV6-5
CASSYTRGTGEQYF
TGTGCCAGCAGTTACACTAGGGGGACCGGCGAGCAGTACTTC
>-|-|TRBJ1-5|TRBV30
CAWTTGQLFGPQHF
TGTGCCTGGACCACCGGACAGCTATTTGGTCCCCAGCATTTT
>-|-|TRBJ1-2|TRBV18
CASSRDAERHGYTF
TGTGCCAGCTCAAGGGACGCGGAGAGGCATGGCTACACCTTC
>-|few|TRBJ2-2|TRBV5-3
CARSLLVVGREDTGELFF
TGTGCCAGAAGCTTGTTGGTTGTCGGCAGAGAAGACACCGGGGAGCTGTTTTTT
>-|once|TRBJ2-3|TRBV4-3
CASSQEARATSTDTQYF
TGCGCCAGCAGCCAAGAGGCGCGGGCCACTAGCACAGATACGCAGTATTTT
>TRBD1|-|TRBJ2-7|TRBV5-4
CASSLADGQGSYEQYF
TGTGCCAGCAGCTTGGCCGATGGACAGGGTTCCTACGAGCAGTACTTC
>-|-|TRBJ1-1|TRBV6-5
CASSTSGQNTEAFF
TGTGCCAGCAGCACTTCCGGTCAGAACACTGAAGCTTTCTTT
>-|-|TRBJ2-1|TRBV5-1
CASSFREVGTRYNEQFF
TGCGCCAGCAGCTTTCGGGAAGTCGGGACGAGGTACAATGAGCAGTTCTTC
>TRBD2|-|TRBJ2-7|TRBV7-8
CASSRTSGTPYEQYF
TGTGCCAGCAGCCGGACTAGCGGGACTCCCTACGAGCAGTACTTC
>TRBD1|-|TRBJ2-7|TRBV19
CASSPRTGGYNEQYF
TGTGCCAGTAGTCCGAGGACAGGCGGCTATAACGAGCAGTACTTC
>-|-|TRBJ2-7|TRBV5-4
CASSTDRGGYEQYF
TGTGCCAGCAGCACCGACAGGGGAGGGTACGAGCAGTACTTC
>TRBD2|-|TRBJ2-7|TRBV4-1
CASSQEPGLAVYEQYF
TGCGCCAGCAGCCAAGAACCGGGACTAGCGGTGTACGAGCAGTACTTC
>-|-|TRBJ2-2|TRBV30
CAWAWGRSTGELFF
TGTGCCTGGGCTTGGGGGAGAAGCACCGGGGAGCTGTTTTTT
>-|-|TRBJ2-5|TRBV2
CASSDPGGKETQYF
TGTGCCAGCAGTGATCCTGGAGGTAAAGAGACCCAGTACTTC
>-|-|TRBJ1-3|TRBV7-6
CASSMGMPAMDTIYF
TGTGCCAGCAGCATGGGAATGCCCGCAATGGACACCATATATTTT
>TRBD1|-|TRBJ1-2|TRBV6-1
CASSLDRGPYGYTF
TGTGCCAGCAGTCTGGACAGGGGGCCCTATGGCTACACCTTC
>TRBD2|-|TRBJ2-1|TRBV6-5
CASSYRTSGRRNEQFF
TGTGCCAGCAGTTACAGGACTAGCGGGAGGAGGAATGAGCAGTTCTTC
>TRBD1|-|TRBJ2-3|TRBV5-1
CASSVAGTGSADTQYF
TGCGCCAGCAGCGTGGCTGGGACAGGGTCAGCAGATACGCAGTATTTT
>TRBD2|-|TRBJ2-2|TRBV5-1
CASSSITSGRANTGELFF
TGCGCCAGCAGCTCGATAACTAGCGGGAGAGCGAACACCGGGGAGCTGTTTTTT
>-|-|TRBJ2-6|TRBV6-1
CASSRGVGANVLTF
TGTGCCAGCAGTCGTGGTGTTGGGGCCAACGTCCTGACTTTC
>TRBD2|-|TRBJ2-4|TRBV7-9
CASSYRLLAGGPGIQYF
TGTGCCAGCAGCTACAGATTACTAGCGGGAGGGCCGGGCATTCAGTACTTC
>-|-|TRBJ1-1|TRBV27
CASRSLGGLYTEAFF
TGTGCCAGCAGATCCCTTGGGGGGCTGTACACTGAAGCTTTCTTT
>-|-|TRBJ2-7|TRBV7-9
CASSLRYGAYEQYF
TGTGCCAGCAGCTTAAGGTACGGAGCCTACGAGCAGTACTTC
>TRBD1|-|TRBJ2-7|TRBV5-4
CASSLDRASYEQYF
TGTGCCAGCAGCCTGGACAGGGCTTCCTACGAGCAGTACTTC
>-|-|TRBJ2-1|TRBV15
CARRSRMDEQFF
TGTGCACGGAGGAGCAGGATGGATGAGCAGTTCTTC
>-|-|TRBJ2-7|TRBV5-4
CASRDGTNPYEQYF
TGTGCCAGCAGAGACGGCACGAACCCATACGAGCAGTACTTC
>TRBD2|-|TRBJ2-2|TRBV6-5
CASSSRQGGWTGELFF
TGTGCCAGCAGTTCGCGGCAGGGAGGGTGGACCGGGGAGCTGTTTTTT
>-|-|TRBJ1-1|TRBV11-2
CASSLKVGGNTEAFF
TGTGCCAGCAGCTTAAAAGTAGGAGGGAACACTGAAGCTTTCTTT
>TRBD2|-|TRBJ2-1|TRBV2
CASSEHGGEFF
TGTGCCAGCAGTGAACACGGGGGGGAGTTCTTC
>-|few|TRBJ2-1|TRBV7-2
CASSPSPGGEQFF
TGTGCCAGCAGCCCCTCACCAGGGGGGGAGCAGTTCTTC
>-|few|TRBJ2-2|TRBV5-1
CASSLPYDTGELFF
TGCGCCAGCAGCTTGCCGTACGACACCGGGGAGCTGTTTTTT
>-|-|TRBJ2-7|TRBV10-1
CASSERDEQYF
TGCGCCAGCAGTGAGCGGGACGAGCAGTACTTC
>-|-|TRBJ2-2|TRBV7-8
CASSGDDPGELFF
TGTGCCAGCAGCGGAGACGACCCCGGGGAGCTGTTTTTT
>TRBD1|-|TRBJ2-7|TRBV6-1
CASSPAGTGRYEQYF
TGTGCCAGCAGCCCAGCCGGGACAGGGCGGTACGAGCAGTACTTC